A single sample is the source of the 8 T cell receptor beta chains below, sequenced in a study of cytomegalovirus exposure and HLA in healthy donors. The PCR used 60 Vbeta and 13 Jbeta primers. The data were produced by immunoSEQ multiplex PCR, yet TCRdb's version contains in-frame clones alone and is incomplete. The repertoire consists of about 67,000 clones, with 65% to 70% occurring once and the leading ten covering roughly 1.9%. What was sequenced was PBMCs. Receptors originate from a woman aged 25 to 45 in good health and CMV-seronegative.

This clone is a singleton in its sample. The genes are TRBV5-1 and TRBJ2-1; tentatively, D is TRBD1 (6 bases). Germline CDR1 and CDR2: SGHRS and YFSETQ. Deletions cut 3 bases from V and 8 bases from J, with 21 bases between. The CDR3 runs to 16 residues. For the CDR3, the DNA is TGCGCCAGCAGCTCCCTCCCCGGGACACCGTCGGATGAGCAGTTCTTC. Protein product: CASSSLPGTPSDEQFF.

The CDR3 region is CASSKNGGYEQYF. The CDR3 DNA is TGTGCCAGCAGTAAGAACGGGGGCTACGAGCAGTACTTC. The chain links TRBV6-6 to TRBJ2-7; a possible D gene is TRBD2 (6 bases). This CDR3 has 13 residues. Germline lookup yields CDR1 MNHNY and CDR2 SVGAGI (reference sequence). Trimming took 5 bases from V and 3 from J, leaving 11 bases between them.

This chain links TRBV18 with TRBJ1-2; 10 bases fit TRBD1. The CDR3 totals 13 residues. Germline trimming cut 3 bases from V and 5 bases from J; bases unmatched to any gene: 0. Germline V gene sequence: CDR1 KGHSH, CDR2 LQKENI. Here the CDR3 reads CASSPGQGYGYTF. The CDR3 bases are TGTGCCAGCTCACCGGGACAGGGGTATGGCTACACCTTC. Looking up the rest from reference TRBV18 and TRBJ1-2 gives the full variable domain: NAGVMQNPRHLVRRRGQEARLRCSPMKGHSHVYWYRQLPEEGLKFMVYLQKENIIDESGMPKERFSAEFPKEGPSILRIQQVVRGDSAAYFCASSPGQGYGYTFGSGTRLTVV.

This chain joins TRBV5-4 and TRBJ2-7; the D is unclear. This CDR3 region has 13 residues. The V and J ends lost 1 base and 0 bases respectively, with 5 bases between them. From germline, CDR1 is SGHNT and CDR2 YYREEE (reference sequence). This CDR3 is CASSLTSSYEQYF. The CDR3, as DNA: TGTGCCAGCAGCTTGACGAGCTCCTACGAGCAGTACTTC.

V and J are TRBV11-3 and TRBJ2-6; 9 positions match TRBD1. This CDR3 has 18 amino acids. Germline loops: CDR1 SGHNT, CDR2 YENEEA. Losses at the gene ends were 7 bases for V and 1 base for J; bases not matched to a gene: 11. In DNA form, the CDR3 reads TGTGCCAGCACCCTGGGGGACAGGGCGAGATCTGGGGCCAACGTCCTGACTTTC. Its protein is CASTLGDRARSGANVLTF.

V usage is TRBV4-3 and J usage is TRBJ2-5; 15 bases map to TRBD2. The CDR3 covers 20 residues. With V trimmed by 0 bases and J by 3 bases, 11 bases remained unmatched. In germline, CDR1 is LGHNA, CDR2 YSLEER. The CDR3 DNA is TGCGCCAGCAGCCAAGATCTCCTGGGACTAGCGGGGGGCAGGGAAGAGACCCAGTACTTC. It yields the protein CASSQDLLGLAGGREETQYF.

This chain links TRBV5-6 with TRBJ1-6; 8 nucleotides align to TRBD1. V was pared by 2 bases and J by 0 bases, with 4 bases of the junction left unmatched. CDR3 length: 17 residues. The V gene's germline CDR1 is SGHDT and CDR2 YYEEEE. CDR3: CASSFGTGSSYNSPLHF. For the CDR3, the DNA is TGTGCCAGCAGCTTTGGGACAGGAAGCTCCTATAATTCACCCCTCCACTTT.

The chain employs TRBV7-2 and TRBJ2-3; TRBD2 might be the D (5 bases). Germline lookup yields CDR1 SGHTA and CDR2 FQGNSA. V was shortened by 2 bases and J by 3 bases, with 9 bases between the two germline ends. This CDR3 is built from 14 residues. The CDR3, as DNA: TGTGCCAGCAGCTTATCGGGGATTACAGATACGCAGTATTTT. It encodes CASSLSGITDTQYF.